In this sample, the clone carrying this TCR beta chain turned up many times. The CDR3 consists of 19 residues. Germline loops: CDR1 SGHVS, CDR2 FNYEAQ. V shed 4 bases, J shed 0 bases, and the junction held 13 bases outside the gene matches. Clinical symptoms, serum thyroxine, TRAb, thyroid ultrasound and orbital computed tomography established diagnosis. This entry is derived from a study of T cells in Graves' hyperthyroidism and ophthalmopathy. Amplification yielded TCR beta CDR3 regions, with RNA transcripts as the source. The primer set for the first-round RT-PCR of the TCR CDR3 was HTBI. TCRdb reprocessed the multiplex PCR reads with MiXCR, giving one entry per CDR3 protein. This table has 300,000 to 450,000 distinct CDR3 sequences, around 18% appearing once.

The TCR originated in a man in his late teens or twenties with Graves' ophthalmopathy. The J gene is TRBJ2-1, the V gene TRBV7-6, with 9 bases lining up with TRBD1. Material: blood. CDR3: CASSSDRGEYRSSYNEQFF. The DNA for the CDR3 is TGTGCCAGCAGCTCGGACAGGGGAGAGTATAGAAGCTCCTACAATGAGCAGTTCTTC.